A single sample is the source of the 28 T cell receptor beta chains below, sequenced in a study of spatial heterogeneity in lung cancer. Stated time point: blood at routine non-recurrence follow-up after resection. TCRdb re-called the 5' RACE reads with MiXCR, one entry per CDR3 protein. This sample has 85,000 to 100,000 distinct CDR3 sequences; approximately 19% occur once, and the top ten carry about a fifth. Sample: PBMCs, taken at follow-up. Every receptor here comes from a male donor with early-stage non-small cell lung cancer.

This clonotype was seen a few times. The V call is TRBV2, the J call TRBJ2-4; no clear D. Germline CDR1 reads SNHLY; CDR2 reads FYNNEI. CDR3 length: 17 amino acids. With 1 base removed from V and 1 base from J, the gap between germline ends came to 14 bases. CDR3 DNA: TGTGCCAGCAGTGAAGAGGCATGGGCTGCTGCCAAAAACATTCAGTACTTC. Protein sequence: CASSEEAWAAAKNIQYF. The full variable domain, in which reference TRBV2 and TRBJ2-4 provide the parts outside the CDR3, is EPEVTQTPSHQVTQMGQEVILRCVPISNHLYFYWYRQILGQKVEFLVSFYNNEISEKSEIFDDQFSVERPDGSNFTLKIRSTKLEDSAMYFCASSEEAWAAAKNIQYFGAGTRLSVL.

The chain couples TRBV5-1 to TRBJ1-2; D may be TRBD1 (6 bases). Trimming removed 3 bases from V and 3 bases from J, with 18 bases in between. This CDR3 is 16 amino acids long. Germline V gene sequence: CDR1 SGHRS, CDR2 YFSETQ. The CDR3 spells CASSWGDNPGDYGYTF. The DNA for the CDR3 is TGCGCCAGCAGCTGGGGGGACAATCCAGGAGACTATGGCTACACCTTC.

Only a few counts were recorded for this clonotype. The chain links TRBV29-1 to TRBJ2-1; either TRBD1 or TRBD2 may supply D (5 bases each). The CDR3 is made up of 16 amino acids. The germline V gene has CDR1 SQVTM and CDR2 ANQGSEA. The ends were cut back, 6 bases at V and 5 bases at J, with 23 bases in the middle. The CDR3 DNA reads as TGCAGCGTCTCATTGGCGGGCGACAGTTGGGACAATGAGCAGTTCTTC. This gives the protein CSVSLAGDSWDNEQFF.

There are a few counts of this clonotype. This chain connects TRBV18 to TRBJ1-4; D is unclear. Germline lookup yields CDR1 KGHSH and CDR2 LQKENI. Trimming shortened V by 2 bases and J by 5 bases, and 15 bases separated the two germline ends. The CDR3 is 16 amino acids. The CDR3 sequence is CASSPKPARTNEKLFF. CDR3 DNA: TGTGCCAGCTCACCAAAACCCGCGAGAACAAATGAAAAACTGTTTTTT.

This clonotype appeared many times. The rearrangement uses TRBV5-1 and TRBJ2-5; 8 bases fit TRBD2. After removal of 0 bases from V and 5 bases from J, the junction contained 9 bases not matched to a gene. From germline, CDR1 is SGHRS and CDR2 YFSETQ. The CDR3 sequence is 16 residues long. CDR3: CASSLAPAGAMETQYF. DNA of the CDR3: TGCGCCAGCAGCTTGGCCCCAGCGGGGGCGATGGAGACCCAGTACTTC.

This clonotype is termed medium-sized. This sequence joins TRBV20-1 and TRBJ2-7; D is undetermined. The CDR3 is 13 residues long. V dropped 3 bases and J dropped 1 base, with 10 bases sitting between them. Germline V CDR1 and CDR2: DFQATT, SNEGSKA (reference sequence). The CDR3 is CSASNGPSYEQYF. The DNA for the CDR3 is TGCAGTGCTAGTAACGGACCATCCTACGAGCAGTACTTC.

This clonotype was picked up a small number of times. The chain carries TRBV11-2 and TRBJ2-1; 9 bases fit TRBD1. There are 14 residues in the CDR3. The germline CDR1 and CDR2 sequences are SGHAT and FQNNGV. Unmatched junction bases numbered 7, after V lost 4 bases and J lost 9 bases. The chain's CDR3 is CASSSVTGGSEQFF. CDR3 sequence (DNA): TGTGCCAGCAGCTCAGTAACAGGGGGCAGTGAGCAGTTCTTC.

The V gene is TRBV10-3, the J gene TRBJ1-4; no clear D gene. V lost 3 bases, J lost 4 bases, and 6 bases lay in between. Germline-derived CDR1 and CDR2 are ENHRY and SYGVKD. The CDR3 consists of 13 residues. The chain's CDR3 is CAISDGYNEKLFF. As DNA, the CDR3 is TGTGCCATCAGTGATGGGTATAATGAAAAACTGTTTTTT.

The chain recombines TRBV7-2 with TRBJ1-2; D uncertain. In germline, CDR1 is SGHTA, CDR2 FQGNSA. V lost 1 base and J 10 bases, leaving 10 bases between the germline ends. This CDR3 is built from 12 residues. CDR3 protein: CASSLEVGAYTF. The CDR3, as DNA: TGTGCCAGCAGCTTAGAAGTAGGCGCCTACACCTTC.

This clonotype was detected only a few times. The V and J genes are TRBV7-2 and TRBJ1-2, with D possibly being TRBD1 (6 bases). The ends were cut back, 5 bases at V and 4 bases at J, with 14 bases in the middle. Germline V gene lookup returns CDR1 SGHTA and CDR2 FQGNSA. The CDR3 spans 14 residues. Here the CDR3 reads CASSKGGRIYGYTF. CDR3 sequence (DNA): TGTGCCAGCAGCAAGGGGGGACGGATCTATGGCTACACCTTC.

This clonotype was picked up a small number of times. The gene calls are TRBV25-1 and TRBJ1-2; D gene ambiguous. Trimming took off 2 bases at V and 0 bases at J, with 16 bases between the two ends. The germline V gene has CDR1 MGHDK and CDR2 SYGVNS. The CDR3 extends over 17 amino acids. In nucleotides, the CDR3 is TGTGCCAGCAGTGAAATCGGGAGTCTCGGGGCTAACTATGGCTACACCTTC. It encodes CASSEIGSLGANYGYTF.

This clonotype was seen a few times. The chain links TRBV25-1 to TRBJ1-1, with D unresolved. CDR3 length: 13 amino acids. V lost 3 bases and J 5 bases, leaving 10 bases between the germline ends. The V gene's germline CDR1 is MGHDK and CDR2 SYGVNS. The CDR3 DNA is TGTGCCAGCAGTGAGACGGTTTCAACTGAAGCTTTCTTT. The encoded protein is CASSETVSTEAFF.

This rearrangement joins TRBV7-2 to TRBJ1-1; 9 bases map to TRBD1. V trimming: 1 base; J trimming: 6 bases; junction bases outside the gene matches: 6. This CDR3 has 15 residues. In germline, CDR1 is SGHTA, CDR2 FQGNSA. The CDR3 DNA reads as TGTGCCAGCAGCTTAGGTGGACAGGGGTTAGCTGAAGCTTTCTTT. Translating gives CASSLGGQGLAEAFF. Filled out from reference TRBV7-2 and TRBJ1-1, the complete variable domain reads GAGVSQSPSNKVTEKGKDVELRCDPISGHTALYWYRQSLGQGLEFLIYFQGNSAPDKSGLPSDRFSAERTGGSVSTLTIQRTQQEDSAVYLCASSLGGQGLAEAFFGQGTRLTVV.

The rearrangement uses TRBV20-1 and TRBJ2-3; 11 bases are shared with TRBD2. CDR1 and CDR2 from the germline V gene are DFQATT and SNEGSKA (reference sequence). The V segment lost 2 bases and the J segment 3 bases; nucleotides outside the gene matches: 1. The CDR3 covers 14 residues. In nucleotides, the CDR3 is TGCAGTGCTAGAACTAGCGGGAGAACAGATACGCAGTATTTT. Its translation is CSARTSGRTDTQYF.

CDR3 region: CASTSTGNYTGELFF. The CDR3 region has the DNA TGTGCCAGCACTTCGACAGGGAACTACACCGGGGAGCTGTTTTTT. J is TRBJ2-2 and V is TRBV6-5, with TRBD1 matching over 7 bases. J was trimmed by 3 bases and V by 7 bases; bases with no gene match: 8. From germline, CDR1 is MNHEY and CDR2 SVGAGI. This CDR3 spans 15 amino acids.

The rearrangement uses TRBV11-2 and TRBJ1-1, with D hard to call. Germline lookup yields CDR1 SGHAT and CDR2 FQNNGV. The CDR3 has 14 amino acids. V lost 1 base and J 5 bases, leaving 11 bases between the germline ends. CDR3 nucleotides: TGTGCCAGCAGCTTAGGCGTGGGCTGGACTGAAGCTTTCTTT. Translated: CASSLGVGWTEAFF.

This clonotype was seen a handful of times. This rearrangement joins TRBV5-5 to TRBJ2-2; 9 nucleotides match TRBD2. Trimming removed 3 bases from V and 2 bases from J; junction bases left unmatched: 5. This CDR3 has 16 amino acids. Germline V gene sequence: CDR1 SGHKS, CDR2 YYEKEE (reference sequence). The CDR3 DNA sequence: TGTGCCAGCAGCTACAGGACTAGCGCCAACACCGGGGAGCTGTTTTTT. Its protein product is CASSYRTSANTGELFF.

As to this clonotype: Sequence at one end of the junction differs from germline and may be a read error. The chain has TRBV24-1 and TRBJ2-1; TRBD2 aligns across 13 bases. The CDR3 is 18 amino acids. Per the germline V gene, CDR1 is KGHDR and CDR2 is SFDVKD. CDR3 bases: TGTGCCACCAGCGAGACTAGCGGGAGGATGATCTCCTACAATGGGCAGTTCTTC. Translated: CATSETSGRMISYNGQFF.

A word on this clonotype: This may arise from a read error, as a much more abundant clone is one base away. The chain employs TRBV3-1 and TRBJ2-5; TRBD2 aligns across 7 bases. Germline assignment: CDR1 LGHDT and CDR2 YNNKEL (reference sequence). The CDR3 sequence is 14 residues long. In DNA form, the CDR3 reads TGTGTCAGCAGCCCCCTAGCGGTCCAAGAGACCCAGTACTTC. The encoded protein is CVSSPLAVQETQYF.

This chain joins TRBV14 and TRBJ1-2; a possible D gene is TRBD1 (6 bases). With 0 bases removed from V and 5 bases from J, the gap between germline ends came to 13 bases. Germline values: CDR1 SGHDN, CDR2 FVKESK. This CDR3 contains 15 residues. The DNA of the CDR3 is TGTGCCAGCAGCCAAGATCTGGGGGCTCGATATGGCTACACCTTC. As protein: CASSQDLGARYGYTF.

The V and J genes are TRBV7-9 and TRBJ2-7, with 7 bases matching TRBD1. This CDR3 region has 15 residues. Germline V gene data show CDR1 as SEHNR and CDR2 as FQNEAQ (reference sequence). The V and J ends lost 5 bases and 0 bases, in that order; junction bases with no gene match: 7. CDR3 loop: CASSPGTAYSYEQYF. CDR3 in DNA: TGTGCCAGCAGCCCTGGGACAGCTTACTCCTACGAGCAGTACTTC.

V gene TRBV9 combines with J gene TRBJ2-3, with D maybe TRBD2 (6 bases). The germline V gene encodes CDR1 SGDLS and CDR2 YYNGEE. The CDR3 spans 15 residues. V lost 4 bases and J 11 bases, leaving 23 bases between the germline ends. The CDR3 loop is CASSTGGSEWTEQYF. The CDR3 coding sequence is TGTGCCAGCAGCACCGGGGGTTCCGAATGGACCGAGCAGTATTTT.

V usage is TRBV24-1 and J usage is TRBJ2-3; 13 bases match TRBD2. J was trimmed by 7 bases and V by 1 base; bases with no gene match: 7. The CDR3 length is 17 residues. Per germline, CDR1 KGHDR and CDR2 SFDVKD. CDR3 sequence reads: CATSDFRTSGGLNTQYF. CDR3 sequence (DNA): TGTGCCACCAGTGATTTCAGGACTAGCGGGGGTCTGAATACGCAGTATTTT.

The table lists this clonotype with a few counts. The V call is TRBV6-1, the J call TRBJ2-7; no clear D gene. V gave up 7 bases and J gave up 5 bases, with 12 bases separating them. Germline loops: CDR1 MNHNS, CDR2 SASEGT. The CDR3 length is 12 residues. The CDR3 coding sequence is TGTGCCAGCACTACCCAACCTCACGAGCAGTACGTC. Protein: CASTTQPHEQYV.

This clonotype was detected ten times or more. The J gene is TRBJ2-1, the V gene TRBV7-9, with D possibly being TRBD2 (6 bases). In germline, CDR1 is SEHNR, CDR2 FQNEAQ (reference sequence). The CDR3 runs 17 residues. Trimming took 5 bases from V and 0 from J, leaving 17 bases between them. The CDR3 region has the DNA TGTGCCAGCAGCGTGCGGGCGGGGCCGAACTCCTACAATGAGCAGTTCTTC. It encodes CASSVRAGPNSYNEQFF.

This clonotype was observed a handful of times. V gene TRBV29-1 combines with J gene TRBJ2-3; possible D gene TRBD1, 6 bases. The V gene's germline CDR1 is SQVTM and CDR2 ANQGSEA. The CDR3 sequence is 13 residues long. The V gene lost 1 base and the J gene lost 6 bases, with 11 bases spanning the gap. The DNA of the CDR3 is TGCAGCGTTGAAGTACAGGGATACGATACGCAGTATTTT. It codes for CSVEVQGYDTQYF.

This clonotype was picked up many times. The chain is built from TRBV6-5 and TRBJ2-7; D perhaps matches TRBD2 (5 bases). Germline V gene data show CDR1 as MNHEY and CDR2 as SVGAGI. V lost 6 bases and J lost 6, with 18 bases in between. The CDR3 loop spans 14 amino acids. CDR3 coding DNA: TGTGCCAGCAGGGGAAGGACTTCGGCCAGCGAGCAGTACGTC. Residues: CASRGRTSASEQYV.

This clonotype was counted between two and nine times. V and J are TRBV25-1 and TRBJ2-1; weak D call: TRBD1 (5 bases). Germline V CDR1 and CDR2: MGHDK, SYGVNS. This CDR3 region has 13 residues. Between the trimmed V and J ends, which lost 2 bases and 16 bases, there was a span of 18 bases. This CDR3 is CASSEGIRARSFF. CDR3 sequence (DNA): TGTGCCAGCAGTGAAGGCATCAGGGCAAGGAGCTTCTTC. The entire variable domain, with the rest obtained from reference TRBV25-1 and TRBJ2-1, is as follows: EADIYQTPRYLVIGTGKKITLECSQTMGHDKMYWYQQDPGMELHLIHYSYGVNSTEKGDLSSESTVSRIRTEHFPLTLESARPSHTSQYLCASSEGIRARSFFGPGTRLTVL.